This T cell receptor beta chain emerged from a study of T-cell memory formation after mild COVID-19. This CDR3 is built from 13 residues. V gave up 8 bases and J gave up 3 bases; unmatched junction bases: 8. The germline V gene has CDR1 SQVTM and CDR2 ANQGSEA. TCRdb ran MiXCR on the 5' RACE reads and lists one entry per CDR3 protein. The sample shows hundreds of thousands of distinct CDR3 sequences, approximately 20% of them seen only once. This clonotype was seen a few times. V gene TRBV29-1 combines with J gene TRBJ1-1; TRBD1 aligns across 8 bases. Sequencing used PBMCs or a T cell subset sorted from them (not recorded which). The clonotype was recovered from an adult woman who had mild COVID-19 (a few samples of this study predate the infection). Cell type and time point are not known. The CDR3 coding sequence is TGCAGCTCCAGGACAGGGTCAGACACTGAAGCTTTCTTT. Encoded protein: CSSRTGSDTEAFF.